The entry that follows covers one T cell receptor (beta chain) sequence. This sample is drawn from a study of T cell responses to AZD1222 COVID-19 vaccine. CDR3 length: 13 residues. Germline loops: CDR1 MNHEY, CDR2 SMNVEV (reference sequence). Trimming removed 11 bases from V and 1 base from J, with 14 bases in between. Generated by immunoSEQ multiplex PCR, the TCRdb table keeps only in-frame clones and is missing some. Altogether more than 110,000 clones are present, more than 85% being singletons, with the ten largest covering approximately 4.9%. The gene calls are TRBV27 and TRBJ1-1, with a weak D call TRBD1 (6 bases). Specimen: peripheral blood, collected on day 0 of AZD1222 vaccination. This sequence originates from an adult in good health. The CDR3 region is CASAGGGNTEAFF. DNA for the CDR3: TGTGCCTCAGCCGGAGGGGGGAACACTGAAGCTTTCTTT.